This TCR beta chain emerged from a study of beta chain features in type 1 diabetes. In the case of this clone: Its antigen remains unknown.

Of the isolated RNA, all was reverse transcribed, and so the sequenced material was expressed TCRB transcripts. Here immunoSEQ multiplex PCR was the method, and the copy in TCRdb shows in-frame clones only, minus some. The table lists about 650,000 clones, 9.5% to 15% of them singletons. Findings of the study overall: Moderately but significantly shorter TCRB CDR3s were found in Type 1 diabetes patients in all four CD4+ subsets.

Sequenced material: naive CD4+ T cells from blood. This receptor was identified in a man younger than 40 with type 1 diabetes.

As DNA, the CDR3 is TGTGCCAGCAGCGTAGGCTCTCAACCTTATGGCTACACCTTC. This translates into CASSVGSQPYGYTF. This chain links TRBV9 with TRBJ1-2; D is uncertain. Germline values: CDR1 SGDLS, CDR2 YYNGEE. This CDR3 region has 14 residues. Trimming pared 0 bases from V and 5 bases from J, leaving 11 bases between.